Sequencing of this TCR beta chain was carried out in a study of blood T cell repertoires in COVID-19. The repertoire was sequenced with immunoSEQ multiplex PCR; TCRdb's copy has only in-frame clones and lacks some. The top ten hold about 1% of the sample, which has a few hundred thousand clones, around 87% seen once. Sequenced material: PBMCs or T cells enriched from blood (not recorded which). This TCR was sampled from a man aged 18 to 30 who had recovered from COVID-19.

DNA for the CDR3: TGTGCCAGCAGCAGGGGGCGGTCTGGAAACACCATATATTTT. This translates into CASSRGRSGNTIYF. The chain employs TRBV3-1 (or the pseudogene TRBV3-2) and TRBJ1-3, with 7 bases matching TRBD1. The CDR3 is 14 amino acids. Germline values: CDR1 LGHDT, CDR2 YNNKEL (reference sequence). Trimming cost V 5 bases and J 1 base; bases outside gene matches: 2.